Each of the 24 T cell receptor beta chains below was sequenced from the same sample in a study of T cell responses to AZD1222 COVID-19 vaccine. Profiled with immunoSEQ multiplex PCR; TCRdb holds only in-frame clones, not every one. This table has about 120,000 clones, 80% to 95% appearing once. The material was peripheral blood, obtained 28 days after the second dose of the MenACWY control vaccine. Receptors were obtained from an adult who received the MenACWY meningococcal vaccine as a control.

The chain couples TRBV27 to TRBJ2-1; maybe TRBD2 (6 bases). V was shortened by 4 bases and J by 4 bases, with 11 bases between the two germline ends. Germline values: CDR1 MNHEY, CDR2 SMNVEV (reference sequence). This CDR3 spans 14 amino acids. As DNA, the CDR3 is TGTGCCAGCAGTTCCGGAGGGGAATACAATGAGCAGTTCTTC. Its translation is CASSSGGEYNEQFF.

The chain combines TRBV16 with TRBJ2-4; 10 bases map to TRBD2. The germline CDR1 and CDR2 sequences are KGHSY and FQNENV. There are 19 residues in the CDR3. The V gene end was trimmed by 2 bases and the J gene end by 1 base; junction bases not matched to a gene: 11. CDR3 region: CASSQGRLAGVFAKNIQYF. For the CDR3, the DNA is TGTGCCAGCAGCCAAGGAAGGCTAGCGGGAGTGTTTGCCAAAAACATTCAGTACTTC. The full variable domain, in which reference TRBV16 and TRBJ2-4 provide the parts outside the CDR3, is GEEVAQTPKHLVRGEGQKAKLYCAPIKGHSYVFWYQQVLKNEFKFLISFQNENVFDETGMPKERFSAKCLPNSPCSLEIQATKLEDSAVYFCASSQGRLAGVFAKNIQYFGAGTRLSVL.

V gene TRBV3-1 (or the pseudogene TRBV3-2) combines with J gene TRBJ1-2; a weak D match, TRBD1 (6 bases). Germline CDR1 and CDR2: LGHDT and YNNKEL (reference sequence). V was shortened by 6 bases and J by 7 bases, with 15 bases between the two germline ends. The length of the CDR3 is 13 residues. The CDR3 sequence is CASRRGGGFGYTF. As DNA, the CDR3 is TGTGCCAGCAGGCGAGGGGGGGGTTTTGGCTACACCTTC.

The chain employs TRBV5-1 and TRBJ1-2; TRBD1 matches at 8 bases. With V trimmed by 6 bases and J by 0 bases, 4 bases remained unmatched. Germline V gene sequence: CDR1 SGHRS, CDR2 YFSETQ. The length of the CDR3 is 14 residues. The CDR3 region has the DNA TGCGCCAGCAACTCACAGGGGGCTAACTATGGCTACACCTTC. This gives the protein CASNSQGANYGYTF.

On this clone itself: At one boundary the junction diverges from the germline segment, which might be a read error. The CDR3 loop is CASSFGYDEQFF. CDR3 coding DNA: TGTGCCAGCAGCTTTGGCTACGATGAGCAGTTCTTC. The rearrangement uses TRBV11-2 and TRBJ2-1; D gene uncertain. The CDR3 has 12 residues. Germline values: CDR1 SGHAT, CDR2 FQNNGV.

The gene calls are TRBV27 and TRBJ2-7; a weak D match, TRBD1 (6 bases). Germline V gene data show CDR1 as MNHEY and CDR2 as SMNVEV (reference sequence). Trimming took 11 bases from V and 2 from J, leaving 19 bases between them. This CDR3 comprises 14 residues. The CDR3 region has the DNA TGTGCCTCTGGGGGCCGCGCTATACCCTACGAGCAGTACTTC. Encoded protein: CASGGRAIPYEQYF.

The rearrangement uses TRBV5-5 and TRBJ2-7; 7 bases agree with TRBD2. With 2 bases clipped from V and 0 bases from J, the junction kept 2 bases outside the gene matches. The CDR3 has 14 amino acids. The germline V gene has CDR1 SGHKS and CDR2 YYEKEE (reference sequence). DNA of the CDR3: TGTGCCAGCAGCTTTGGGGGGGGCTCCTACGAGCAGTACGTC. This gives the protein CASSFGGGSYEQYV.

The V gene is TRBV19, the J gene TRBJ1-5; no clear D gene. The germline gives CDR1 LNHDA, CDR2 SQIVND (reference sequence). The ends were cut back, 4 bases at V and 7 bases at J, with 11 bases in the middle. The CDR3 runs 13 residues. The CDR3 DNA reads as TGTGCCAGTAGTAAAACGCGGGGACAGCCCCAGCATTTT. Translation gives CASSKTRGQPQHF.

The chain uses TRBV5-1 and TRBJ2-1, with 9 bases lining up with TRBD1. The trim removed 1 base at V and 7 bases at J, leaving 12 bases unmatched. The CDR3 runs to 17 residues. Germline CDR1 is SGHRS and CDR2 is YFSETQ. The CDR3 coding sequence is TGCGCCAGCAGCTTGATAAGTGTGGGACAGGGTGGAAATGAGCAGTTCTTC. Encoded protein: CASSLISVGQGGNEQFF.

The chain recombines TRBV28 with TRBJ1-5; D might be TRBD1 (6 bases). The CDR3 has 14 amino acids. The germline V gene has CDR1 MDHEN and CDR2 SYDVKM. V lost 7 bases and J 4 bases, leaving 14 bases between the germline ends. CDR3 nucleotide sequence: TGTGCCAGCATAGGGGGGTTGTGGAATCAGCCCCAGCATTTT. Its protein product is CASIGGLWNQPQHF.

V and J are TRBV24-1 and TRBJ2-7; perhaps D is TRBD1 or TRBD2 (5 bases each). Per germline, CDR1 KGHDR and CDR2 SFDVKD. The V end lost 1 base, the J end lost 5 bases, and 8 bases lay between the germline ends. CDR3 size: 13 residues. CDR3 nucleotides: TGTGCCACCAGTGATTTTGGGGGTAACGAGCAGTACTTC. This translates into CATSDFGGNEQYF.

The chain joins TRBV7-3 to TRBJ1-2, with a weak D call TRBD1 (6 bases). This CDR3 comprises 15 residues. V gave up 5 bases and J gave up 3 bases, with 16 bases separating them. Germline V lookup: CDR1 SGHTA, CDR2 FQGTGA. CDR3 residues: CASSPNRDPYYGYTF. The CDR3 DNA reads TGTGCCAGCAGCCCTAACAGGGATCCCTACTATGGCTACACCTTC.

The rearrangement uses TRBV24-1 and TRBJ2-1; TRBD2 aligns across 8 bases. Trimming removed 0 bases from V and 6 bases from J; junction bases left unmatched: 6. CDR3 length: 16 residues. Per the germline V gene, CDR1 is KGHDR and CDR2 is SFDVKD. Here the CDR3 reads CATSDLLAGGPNEQFF. The CDR3 DNA follows: TGTGCCACCAGTGATTTGCTGGCGGGGGGTCCCAATGAGCAGTTCTTC.

This clone has more than one count but fewer than ten. This sequence joins TRBV6-5 and TRBJ1-6, with 12 bases fitting TRBD1. Losses at the gene ends were 6 bases for V and 9 bases for J; bases not matched to a gene: 6. This CDR3 is 15 amino acids long. From germline, CDR1 is MNHEY and CDR2 SVGAGI. CDR3: CASRGDRGQGSPLHF. In DNA form, the CDR3 reads TGTGCCAGCAGAGGGGACAGGGGGCAGGGTTCACCCCTCCACTTT.

The chain employs TRBV23-1 and TRBJ2-3; 8 bases line up with TRBD2. TRBV23-1 counts as an open reading frame of uncertain function. The CDR3 covers 15 residues. Unmatched junction bases numbered 4, after V lost 0 bases and J lost 5 bases. The CDR3 sequence is CASSQSRGGLDTQYF. DNA for the CDR3: TGCGCCAGCAGTCAATCCCGGGGGGGCCTAGATACGCAGTATTTT.

This chain links TRBV24-1 with TRBJ1-4; the D is unclear. The CDR3 consists of 13 residues. Germline V CDR1 and CDR2: KGHDR, SFDVKD. Trimming removed 5 bases from V and 1 base from J, with 4 bases in between. The CDR3 sequence: CATSAGTNEKLFF. CDR3 DNA sequence: TGTGCCACCAGTGCTGGAACTAATGAAAAACTGTTTTTT.

This clone was recorded once. The V call is TRBV28, the J call TRBJ2-1; 9 nucleotides match TRBD1. Trimming removed 7 bases from V and 8 bases from J; junction bases left unmatched: 12. The CDR3 extends over 15 amino acids. Per germline, CDR1 MDHEN and CDR2 SYDVKM. The CDR3 loop reads CASTLRDREFYEQFF. The CDR3 DNA is TGTGCCAGCACCTTGAGGGACAGGGAGTTCTATGAGCAGTTCTTC.

The V gene is TRBV18, the J gene TRBJ1-5; the D gene is possibly TRBD1 (5 bases). V was trimmed by 3 bases and J by 3 bases, leaving 12 bases between them. The CDR3 is made up of 15 amino acids. The germline V gene encodes CDR1 KGHSH and CDR2 LQKENI. The CDR3 loop reads CASSPRRGDNQPQHF. Written as DNA, the CDR3 is TGTGCCAGCTCACCGAGGCGGGGGGACAATCAGCCCCAGCATTTT.

The V gene is TRBV14, the J gene TRBJ2-5; D is perhaps TRBD1 (5 bases). CDR3 length: 13 amino acids. Germline V gene sequence: CDR1 SGHDN, CDR2 FVKESK. Trimming left V 4 bases short and J 5 bases short, with 11 bases between. The CDR3 bases are TGTGCCAGCAGCCGACAGATCGAGGAGACCCAGTACTTC. Translated, it gives CASSRQIEETQYF.

V gene TRBV28 combines with J gene TRBJ2-3; tentatively, D is TRBD1 or TRBD2 (6 bases each). With 6 bases removed from V and 5 bases from J, the gap between germline ends came to 12 bases. Germline loops: CDR1 MDHEN, CDR2 SYDVKM. CDR3 length equals 13 residues. CDR3 sequence reads: CASRWGAVDTQYF. The CDR3 nucleotides are TGTGCCAGCAGATGGGGGGCTGTAGATACGCAGTATTTT.

The chain couples TRBV2 to TRBJ1-2; D is unresolved. Looked up from germline, CDR1 is SNHLY and CDR2 is FYNNEI. V lost 6 bases and J lost 0, with 8 bases in between. The CDR3 spans 13 residues. The CDR3 loop is CASRVSANYGYTF. The CDR3 region has the DNA TGTGCCAGCAGAGTCAGTGCTAACTATGGCTACACCTTC.

This clone was observed a single time. V usage is TRBV5-3 and J usage is TRBJ2-7; TRBD1 is a possible D gene (5 bases). TRBV5-3 is an open reading frame, and its role is uncertain. This CDR3 comprises 15 residues. V was pared by 4 bases and J by 2 bases, with 16 bases between. The chain's CDR3 is CARSGPTEGTYEQYF. The CDR3 DNA reads as TGTGCCAGAAGCGGGCCGACAGAAGGCACCTACGAGCAGTACTTC.

The chain employs TRBV6-5 and TRBJ1-1; the D is unclear. The CDR3 sequence is 13 residues long. Trimming took 8 bases from V and 1 from J, leaving 11 bases between them. The germline V gene has CDR1 MNHEY and CDR2 SVGAGI. CDR3 bases: TGTGCCAGCCGGTTTCGGCCGAACACTGAAGCTTTCTTT. Its protein product is CASRFRPNTEAFF.

The rearrangement links TRBV7-9 to TRBJ1-6; D is perhaps TRBD1 (5 bases). Germline V gives CDR1 SEHNR, CDR2 FQNEAQ (reference sequence). The V gene lost 1 base and the J gene lost 5 bases, with 9 bases spanning the gap. This CDR3 has 15 residues. CDR3 sequence: CASSLGGSDNSPLHF. CDR3 coding DNA: TGTGCCAGCAGCTTAGGGGGGTCCGATAATTCACCCCTCCACTTT. Together with reference TRBV7-9 and TRBJ1-6, the CDR3 gives the full variable domain: DTGVSQNPRHKITKRGQNVTFRCDPISEHNRLYWYRQTLGQGPEFLTYFQNEAQLEKSRLLSDRFSAERPKGSFSTLEIQRTEQGDSAMYLCASSLGGSDNSPLHFGNGTRLTVT.